This T cell receptor beta chain was captured by sequencing in a study of T cell changes during pregnancy in multiple sclerosis. This CDR3 has 15 amino acids. The V gene lost 7 bases and the J gene lost 5 bases, with 21 bases spanning the gap. Germline V lookup: CDR1 SGHDT, CDR2 YYEEEE. This table comes from immunoSEQ multiplex PCR, and its TCRdb copy is limited to in-frame clones, with some not included. Of about 36,000 clones listed, approximately 91% were seen once; the top ten hold over 9%. The rearrangement joins TRBV5-6 to TRBJ1-2; possible D gene TRBD1, 5 bases. The TCR comes from a female donor with multiple sclerosis, enrolled in a pregnancy study. Material: CD8+ T cells from peripheral blood mononuclear cells, obtained in the third trimester of pregnancy. This CDR3 reads CASSEAGRETYGYTF. CDR3 nucleotide sequence: TGTGCCAGCTCCGAGGCAGGGCGAGAGACTTATGGCTACACCTTC.